Presented here are 5 T cell receptor beta chains from one specimen sequenced in a study of blood T cell repertoires in COVID-19. The table came from immunoSEQ multiplex PCR; TCRdb's copy has only in-frame clones and leaves some out. Of some 100,000 clones listed, 86% were seen once; the top ten hold 20% to 30%. The source material was peripheral blood. These receptors came from a human donor in a cohort sampled during active COVID-19.

The rearrangement uses TRBV11-3 and TRBJ2-2; 10 bases align to TRBD2. The CDR3 runs 18 residues. With 4 bases clipped from V and 4 bases from J, the junction kept 12 bases outside the gene matches. Germline V gives CDR1 SGHNT, CDR2 YENEEA. CDR3 DNA sequence: TGTGCCAGCAGCTCTCGGAGTAGCGGGGGGCCTTCCACCGGGGAGCTGTTTTTT. Translated, it gives CASSSRSSGGPSTGELFF.

The genes are TRBV24-1 and TRBJ2-2; D unclear. The germline V and J ends were trimmed by 3 bases and 0 bases, with 16 bases remaining between them. The germline V gene has CDR1 KGHDR and CDR2 SFDVKD. The CDR3 covers 18 residues. The CDR3 is CATSDRTLTPSNTGELFF. CDR3 DNA: TGTGCCACCAGTGATCGAACTCTGACACCCTCGAACACCGGGGAGCTGTTTTTT.

The rearrangement joins TRBV13 to TRBJ2-7, with TRBD2 as a possible D gene (5 bases). V shed 1 base and J shed 5 bases, with 12 bases lying between them. The CDR3 is 14 amino acids. Germline values: CDR1 PRHDT, CDR2 FYEKMQ (reference sequence). The CDR3 bases are TGTGCCAGCAGCTTAGAACGGGATTGGGACGAGCAGTACTTC. This translates into CASSLERDWDEQYF.

The chain links TRBV28 to TRBJ2-1, with 8 bases identical to TRBD2. The ends lost 5 bases at V and 10 bases at J; junction bases unmatched: 13. Germline V gene data show CDR1 as MDHEN and CDR2 as SYDVKM. There are 15 residues in the CDR3. The CDR3 sequence: CASSPGSLAGKEQFF. The CDR3 bases are TGTGCCAGCAGTCCCGGTAGTTTAGCGGGAAAGGAGCAGTTCTTC.

This chain connects TRBV4-3 to TRBJ1-6; weak D call: TRBD1 (5 bases). The germline V gene encodes CDR1 LGHNA and CDR2 YSLEER. CDR3 length: 16 amino acids. V was trimmed by 2 bases and J by 1 base, leaving 9 bases between them. CDR3 protein: CASSQTTGSYNSPLHF. Here the CDR3 DNA reads TGCGCCAGCAGCCAAACTACAGGATCCTATAATTCACCCCTCCACTTT.